What follows describes a single TCR beta chain. The antigen is not known. An end of the junction differs from the germline gene, which may be a read error. This sample was included in a study of blood T cells in healthy people across ages. Study in general: Per every two T cells, about one barcoded beta molecule was captured by template switching. Study observations and caveats: Compared with aged donors, long-lived donors showed fewer expanded clones, suggesting selection.

Next came a second PCR, run for about 7 to 12 cycles, which used a sample-barcoded 5' primer along with a J-beta primer mix. Tagging of each cDNA molecule was performed by a template-switch adaptor with 12 random nucleotides. TCRdb fed the 5' RACE reads into MiXCR, producing one record per CDR3 protein. Seen here are roughly 2 million distinct CDR3 sequences, about 49% observed once, and the top ten hold 2% to 2.5%. CDR1 is LNHNV, CDR2 YYDKDF, per germline (reference sequence). The length of the CDR3 is 13 residues. This sequence originates from a woman aged 40 to 50 in good health. Source material: blood. The J gene is TRBJ2-4, the V gene TRBV15; TRBD1 matches 7 bases. The J call may not be correct, given that the DNA end is closer to TRBJ2-7. DNA for the CDR3: TGTGCCACCAGCGGAGACAGGGTTTACGAGCAGTACTTC. It is translated as CATSGDRVYEQYF.